Presented here are 9 T cell receptor beta chains from one specimen sequenced in a study of immune characterization of retroperitoneal liposarcoma (dated by TCRdb to the late 2010s). To prepare the library, PCR was applied. This sample was sequenced with a NextSeq 500. TCRdb itself trimmed the public reads at Q25 with fastp, ran MiXCR and retained productive beta chains. Identical CDR3 proteins give one entry, which carries the most common genes and DNA. The table for this sample lists roughly 8,200 distinct CDR3 sequences; approximately 40% of them were counted only once. The ten largest clones take up 10% of the sample. Sample: tumor tissue. Source of these receptors: a male donor with retroperitoneal liposarcoma.

The chain has TRBV11-3 and TRBJ2-3; 9 bases are shared with TRBD1. The CDR3 covers 16 residues. Germline CDR1 and CDR2: SGHNT and YENEEA. The trim removed 3 bases at V and 2 bases at J, leaving 6 bases unmatched. CDR3 amino acids: CASSFRTGADTDTQYF. The CDR3 coding sequence is TGTGCCAGCAGCTTTCGGACAGGGGCAGACACAGATACGCAGTATTTT. The full variable domain, completed using reference TRBV11-3 and TRBJ2-3, is EAGVVQSPRYKIIEKKQPVAFWCNPISGHNTLYWYLQNLGQGPELLIRYENEEAVDDSQLPKDRFSAERLKGVDSTLKIQPAELGDSAVYLCASSFRTGADTDTQYFGPGTRLTVL.

Notes on this clonotype: A junction end diverges from the germline sequence, so it may reflect a read error. CDR3 nucleotide sequence: TGTGCCAGCAGTTACTCTGGGAGTGAGAAGTTCTTC. Translation: CASSYSGSEKFF. V gene TRBV12-3 or TRBV12-4 combines with J gene TRBJ2-1; a weak D match, TRBD2 (5 bases). The CDR3 covers 12 residues.

This clonotype has only one observation. This sequence joins TRBV6-1 and TRBJ2-1, with 8 bases identical to TRBD2. The CDR3 loop spans 16 amino acids. In germline, CDR1 is MNHNS, CDR2 SASEGT. Losses at the gene ends were 0 bases for V and 3 bases for J; bases not matched to a gene: 4. Written as DNA, the CDR3 is TGTGCCAGCAGTGAAGCACCAGCGGGAGTCTACAATGAGCAGTTCTTC. Its translation: CASSEAPAGVYNEQFF.

The table lists this clonotype with many counts. The genes are TRBV11-3 and TRBJ2-1; 10 nucleotides align to TRBD2. V was clipped by 5 bases and J by 13 bases; unmatched bases: 14. The V gene's germline CDR1 is SGHNT and CDR2 YENEEA. The length of the CDR3 is 15 residues. The CDR3 reads CASSPGTSDQETQFF. DNA for the CDR3: TGTGCCAGCAGCCCTGGGACTAGCGATCAAGAGACCCAGTTCTTC.

This clonotype appeared a few times. CDR3 DNA sequence: TGTGCCAGCAGTTTTTTGACGGACAATGAGCAGTTCTTC. This translates into CASSFLTDNEQFF. The chain has TRBV12-3 or TRBV12-4 and TRBJ2-1; D is unclear. CDR3 length equals 13 residues. The ends were cut back, 3 bases at V and 5 bases at J, with 8 bases in the middle.

This clonotype is large. The chain couples TRBV6-6 to TRBJ2-5; 12 bases map to TRBD2. The CDR3 is made up of 16 amino acids. V dropped 6 bases and J dropped 1; count of bases not matched to a gene: 6. Germline V gene sequence: CDR1 MNHNY, CDR2 SVGAGI (reference sequence). This CDR3 is CASSSGLAGFQETQYF. Here the CDR3 DNA reads TGTGCCAGCAGCTCCGGACTAGCGGGGTTCCAAGAGACCCAGTACTTC.

V usage is TRBV10-3 and J usage is TRBJ2-1; 11 positions match TRBD2. Germline CDR1 is ENHRY and CDR2 is SYGVKD. V shed 6 bases and J 2 bases; nucleotides not matched to a gene: 3. The CDR3 length is 15 residues. The DNA of the CDR3 is TGTGCCATCAGGATAGCGGGAGGGCCCTACAATGAGCAGTTCTTC. Protein sequence: CAIRIAGGPYNEQFF.

This clonotype rates as medium-sized. Being one base from a much bigger clone, this may be a read error. The chain has TRBV6-1 and TRBJ2-1; 8 bases fit TRBD1. V lost 1 base and J lost 13; bases outside the gene matches: 18. Germline V lookup: CDR1 MNHNS, CDR2 SASEGT. The CDR3 is made up of 17 amino acids. The CDR3 loop reads CASSEDRQGFFTETQFF. CDR3 DNA sequence: TGTGCCAGCAGTGAAGATCGACAGGGGTTTTTTACGGAGACCCAGTTCTTC.

In DNA, the CDR3 is TGTGCCAGCAGCTTTCGTTCCGGGACAGGGACCTACGAGCAGTTCTTC. Translation gives CASSFRSGTGTYEQFF. The rearrangement links TRBV11-2 to TRBJ2-1; 9 bases are shared with TRBD1. Germline V gene data show CDR1 as SGHAT and CDR2 as FQNNGV. V shed 3 bases, J shed 10 bases, and the junction held 13 bases outside the gene matches. The CDR3 has 16 residues.